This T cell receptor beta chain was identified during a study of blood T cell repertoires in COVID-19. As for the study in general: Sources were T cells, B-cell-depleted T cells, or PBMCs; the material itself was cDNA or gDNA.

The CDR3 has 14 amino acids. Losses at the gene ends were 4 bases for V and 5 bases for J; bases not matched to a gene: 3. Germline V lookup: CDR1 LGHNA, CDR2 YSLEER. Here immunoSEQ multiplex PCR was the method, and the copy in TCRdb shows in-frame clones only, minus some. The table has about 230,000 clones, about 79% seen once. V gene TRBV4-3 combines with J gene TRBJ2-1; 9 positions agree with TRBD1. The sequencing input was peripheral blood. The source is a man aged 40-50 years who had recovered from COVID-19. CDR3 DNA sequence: TGCGCCAGCAGCCCGGACAGGGGCAACAATGAGCAGTTCTTC. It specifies CASSPDRGNNEQFF.